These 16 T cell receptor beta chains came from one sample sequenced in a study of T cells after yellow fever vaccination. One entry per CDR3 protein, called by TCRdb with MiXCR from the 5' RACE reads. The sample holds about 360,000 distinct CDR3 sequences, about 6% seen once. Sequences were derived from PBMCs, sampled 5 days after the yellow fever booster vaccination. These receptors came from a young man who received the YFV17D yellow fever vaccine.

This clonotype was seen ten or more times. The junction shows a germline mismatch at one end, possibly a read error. CDR3 region: CASSQDSPERYF. The CDR3 region has the DNA TGTGCCAGCAGCCAAGACTCTCCCGAGCGGTACTTC. This chain uses TRBV3-1 with TRBJ2-7, with D hard to call. The CDR3 has 12 amino acids. Looked up from germline, CDR1 is LGHDT and CDR2 is YNNKEL (reference sequence).

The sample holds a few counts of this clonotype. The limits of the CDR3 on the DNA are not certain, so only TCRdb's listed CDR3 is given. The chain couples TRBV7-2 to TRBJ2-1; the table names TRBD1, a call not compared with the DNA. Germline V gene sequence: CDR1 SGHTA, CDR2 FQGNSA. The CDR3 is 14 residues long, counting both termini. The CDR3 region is CASSLVGSGARGFF.

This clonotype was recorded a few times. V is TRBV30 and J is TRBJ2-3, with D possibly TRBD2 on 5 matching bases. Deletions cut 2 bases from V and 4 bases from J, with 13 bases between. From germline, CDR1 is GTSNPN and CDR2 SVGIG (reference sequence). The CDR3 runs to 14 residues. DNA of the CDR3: TGTGCCTGGAGTCTAAATAGCGTGGCAGATACGCAGTATTTT. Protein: CAWSLNSVADTQYF.

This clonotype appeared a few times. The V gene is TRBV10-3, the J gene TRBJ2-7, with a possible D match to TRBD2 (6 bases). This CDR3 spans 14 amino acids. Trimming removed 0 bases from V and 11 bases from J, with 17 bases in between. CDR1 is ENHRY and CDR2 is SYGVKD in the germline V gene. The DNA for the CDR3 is TGTGCCATCAGTGAGTCAGTGGGAGCGGGCTACGAGTACTTC. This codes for CAISESVGAGYEYF.

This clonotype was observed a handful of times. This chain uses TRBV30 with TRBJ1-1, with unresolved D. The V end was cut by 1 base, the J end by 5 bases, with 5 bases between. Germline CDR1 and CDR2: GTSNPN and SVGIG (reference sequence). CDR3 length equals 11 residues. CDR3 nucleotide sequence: TGTGCCTGGAGTGGGGTTACTGAAGCTTTCTTT. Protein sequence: CAWSGVTEAFF.

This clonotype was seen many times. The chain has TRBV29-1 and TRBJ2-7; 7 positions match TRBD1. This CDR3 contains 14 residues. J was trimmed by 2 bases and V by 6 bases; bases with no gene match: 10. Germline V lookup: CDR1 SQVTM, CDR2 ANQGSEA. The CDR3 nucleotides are TGCAGCGTCTACAGGGGCTCCGGGCCCTACGAGCAGTACTTC. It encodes CSVYRGSGPYEQYF.

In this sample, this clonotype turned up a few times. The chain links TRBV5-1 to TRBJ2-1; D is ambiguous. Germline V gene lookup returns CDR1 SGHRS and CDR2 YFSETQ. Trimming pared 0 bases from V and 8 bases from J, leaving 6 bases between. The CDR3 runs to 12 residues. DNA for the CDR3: TGCGCCAGCAGCTTGGTTTGGTATGAGCAGTTCTTC. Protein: CASSLVWYEQFF.

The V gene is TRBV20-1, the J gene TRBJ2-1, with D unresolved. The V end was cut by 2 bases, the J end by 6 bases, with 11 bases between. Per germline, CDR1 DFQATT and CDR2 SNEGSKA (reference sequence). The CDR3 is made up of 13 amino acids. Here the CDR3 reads CSARHTDFNEQFF. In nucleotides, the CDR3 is TGCAGTGCTAGACATACAGATTTCAATGAGCAGTTCTTC.

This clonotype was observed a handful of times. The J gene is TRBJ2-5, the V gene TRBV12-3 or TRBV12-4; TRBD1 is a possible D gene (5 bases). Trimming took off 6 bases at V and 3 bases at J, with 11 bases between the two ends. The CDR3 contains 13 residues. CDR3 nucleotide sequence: TGTGCCAGCAGACCCCTCAGGGAAGAGACCCAGTACTTC. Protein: CASRPLREETQYF.

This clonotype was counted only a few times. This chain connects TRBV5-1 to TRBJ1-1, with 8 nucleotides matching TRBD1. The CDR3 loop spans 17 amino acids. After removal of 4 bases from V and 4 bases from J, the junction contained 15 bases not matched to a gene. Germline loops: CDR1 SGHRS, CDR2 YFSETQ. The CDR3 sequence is CASSLPTGDRLGTEAFF. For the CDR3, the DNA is TGCGCCAGCAGCCTACCGACAGGGGACCGGCTTGGCACTGAAGCTTTCTTT.

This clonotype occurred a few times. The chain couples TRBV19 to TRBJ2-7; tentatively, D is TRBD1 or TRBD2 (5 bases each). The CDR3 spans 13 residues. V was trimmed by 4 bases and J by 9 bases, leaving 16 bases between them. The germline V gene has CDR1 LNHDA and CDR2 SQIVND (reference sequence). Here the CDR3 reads CASSTGADTVQYF. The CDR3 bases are TGTGCCAGTAGTACCGGGGCAGACACGGTGCAGTACTTC.

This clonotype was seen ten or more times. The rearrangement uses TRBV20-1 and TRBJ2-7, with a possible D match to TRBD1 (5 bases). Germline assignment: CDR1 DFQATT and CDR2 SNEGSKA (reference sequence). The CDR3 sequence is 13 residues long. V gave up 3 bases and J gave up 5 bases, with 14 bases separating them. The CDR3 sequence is CSARGLGRDEQYF. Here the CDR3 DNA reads TGCAGTGCTAGGGGGCTAGGTAGGGACGAGCAGTACTTC.

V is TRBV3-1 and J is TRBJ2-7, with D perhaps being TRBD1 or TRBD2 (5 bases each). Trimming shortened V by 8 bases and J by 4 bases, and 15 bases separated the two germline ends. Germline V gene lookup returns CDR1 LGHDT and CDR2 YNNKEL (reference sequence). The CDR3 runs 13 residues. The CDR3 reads CASSPGLEYEQYF. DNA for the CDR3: TGTGCCAGCTCACCGGGGCTCGAATACGAGCAGTACTTC.

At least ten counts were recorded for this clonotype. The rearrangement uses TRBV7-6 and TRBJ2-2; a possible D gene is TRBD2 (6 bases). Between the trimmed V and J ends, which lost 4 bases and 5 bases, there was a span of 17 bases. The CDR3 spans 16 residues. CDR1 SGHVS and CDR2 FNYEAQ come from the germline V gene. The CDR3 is CASSSLGTGETGELFF. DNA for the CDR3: TGTGCCAGCAGCTCCTTGGGTACGGGAGAGACCGGGGAGCTGTTTTTT.

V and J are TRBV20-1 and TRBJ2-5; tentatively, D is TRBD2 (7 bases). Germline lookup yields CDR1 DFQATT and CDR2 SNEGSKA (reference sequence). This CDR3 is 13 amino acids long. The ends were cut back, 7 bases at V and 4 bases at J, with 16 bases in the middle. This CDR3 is CSGLRGGGETQYF. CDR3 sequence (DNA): TGCAGTGGCCTCAGGGGAGGGGGAGAGACCCAGTACTTC.

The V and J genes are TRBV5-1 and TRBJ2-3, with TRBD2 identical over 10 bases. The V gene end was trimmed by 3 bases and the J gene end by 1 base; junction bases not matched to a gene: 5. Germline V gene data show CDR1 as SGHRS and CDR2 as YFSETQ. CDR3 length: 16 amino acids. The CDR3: CASSSAGTSGTDTQYF. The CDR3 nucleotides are TGCGCCAGCAGCTCAGCCGGGACTAGCGGCACAGATACGCAGTATTTT. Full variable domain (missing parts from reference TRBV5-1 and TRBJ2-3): KAGVTQTPRYLIKTRGQQVTLSCSPISGHRSVSWYQQTPGQGLQFLFEYFSETQRNKGNFPGRFSGRQFSNSRSEMNVSTLELGDSALYLCASSSAGTSGTDTQYFGPGTRLTVL.